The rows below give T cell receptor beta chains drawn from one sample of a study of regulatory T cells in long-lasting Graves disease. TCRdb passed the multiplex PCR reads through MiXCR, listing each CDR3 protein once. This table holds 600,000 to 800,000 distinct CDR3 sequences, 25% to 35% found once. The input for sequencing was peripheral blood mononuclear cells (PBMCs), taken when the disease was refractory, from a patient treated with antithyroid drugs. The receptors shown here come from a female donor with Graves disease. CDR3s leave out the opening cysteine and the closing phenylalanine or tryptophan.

CDR3aa: ASSLRLGTLNQPQH
j_gene: TRBJ1-5
v_gene: TRBV12-3/TRBV12-4

CDR3aa: ASSREGRAQH
j_gene: TRBJ1-5
v_gene: TRBV6-1

CDR3aa: ASSLSRTHETQY
j_gene: TRBJ2-5
v_gene: TRBV27

CDR3aa: ASSVQEMNTGELF
j_gene: TRBJ2-2
v_gene: TRBV19

CDR3aa: SASVVGEAF
j_gene: TRBJ1-1
v_gene: TRBV20-1

CDR3aa: ASSPGRGGGNTIY
j_gene: TRBJ1-3
v_gene: TRBV12-3/TRBV12-4

CDR3aa: ASSLVSSPDTIY
j_gene: TRBJ1-3
v_gene: TRBV5-5

CDR3aa: ASSLEVGVSENEQF
j_gene: TRBJ2-1
v_gene: TRBV7-2

CDR3aa: ASSYLDGGYT
j_gene: TRBJ1-2
v_gene: TRBV6-2/TRBV6-3

CDR3aa: ATSDGTRDEQY
j_gene: TRBJ2-7
v_gene: TRBV24-1

CDR3aa: ASSFSGGIEKLF
j_gene: TRBJ1-4
v_gene: TRBV7-9

CDR3aa: ASRDMIGGNTDTQY
j_gene: TRBJ2-3
v_gene: TRBV6-1

CDR3aa: SAIPFSETQY
j_gene: TRBJ2-5
v_gene: TRBV20-1

CDR3aa: ATSDSWESGQPQH
j_gene: TRBJ1-5
v_gene: TRBV24-1

CDR3aa: SATPNSNYGYT
j_gene: TRBJ1-2
v_gene: TRBV20-1

CDR3aa: ASSQGPINTGELF
j_gene: TRBJ2-2
v_gene: TRBV3-1

CDR3aa: SARDRDFGGNQPQH
j_gene: TRBJ1-5
v_gene: TRBV20-1

CDR3aa: ASSENRAYEQY
j_gene: TRBJ2-7
v_gene: TRBV6-1

CDR3aa: ASSEGLVETQY
j_gene: TRBJ2-5
v_gene: TRBV2

CDR3aa: ASSPGAGSLAKNIQY
j_gene: TRBJ2-4
v_gene: TRBV5-1

CDR3aa: AISEVSSSGANVPT
j_gene: TRBJ2-6
v_gene: TRBV10-3

CDR3aa: ASTSPSRQGANYGYT
j_gene: TRBJ1-2
v_gene: TRBV27

CDR3aa: ASSRTRWGTGELF
j_gene: TRBJ2-2
v_gene: TRBV2

CDR3aa: AWSVYGQDSNQPQH
j_gene: TRBJ1-5
v_gene: TRBV30

CDR3aa: ASGFRDREAYGYT
j_gene: TRBJ1-2
v_gene: TRBV19

CDR3aa: ASSTGQGGSNQPQH
j_gene: TRBJ1-5
v_gene: TRBV7-9

CDR3aa: AITSGQGGWMNTEAF
j_gene: TRBJ1-1
v_gene: TRBV10-3

CDR3aa: SVEGGTYEQY
j_gene: TRBJ2-7
v_gene: TRBV29-1